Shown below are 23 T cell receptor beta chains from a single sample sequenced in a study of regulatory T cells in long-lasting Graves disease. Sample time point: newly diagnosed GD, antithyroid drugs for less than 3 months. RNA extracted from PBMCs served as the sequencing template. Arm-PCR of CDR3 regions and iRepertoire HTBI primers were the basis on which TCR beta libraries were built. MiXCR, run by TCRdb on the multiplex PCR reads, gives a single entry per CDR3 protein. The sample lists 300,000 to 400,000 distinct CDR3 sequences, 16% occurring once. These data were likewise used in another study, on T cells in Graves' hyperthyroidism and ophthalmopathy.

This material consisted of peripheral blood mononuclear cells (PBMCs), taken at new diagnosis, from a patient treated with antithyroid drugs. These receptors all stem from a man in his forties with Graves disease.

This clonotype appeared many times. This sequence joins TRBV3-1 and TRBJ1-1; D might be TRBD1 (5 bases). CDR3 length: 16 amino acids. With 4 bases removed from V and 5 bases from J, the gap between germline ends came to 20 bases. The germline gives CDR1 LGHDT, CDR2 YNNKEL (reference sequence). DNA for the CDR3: TGTGCCAGCAGCCCTCTAAAGACTCGGGGGAGTACTGAAGCTTTCTTT. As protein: CASSPLKTRGSTEAFF.

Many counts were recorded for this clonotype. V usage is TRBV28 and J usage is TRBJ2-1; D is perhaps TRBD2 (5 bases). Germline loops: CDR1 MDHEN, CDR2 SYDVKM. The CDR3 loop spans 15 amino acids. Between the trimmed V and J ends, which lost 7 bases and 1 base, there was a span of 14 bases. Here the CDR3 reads CASTPGLTSYNEQFF. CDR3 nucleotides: TGTGCCAGCACCCCGGGGTTGACATCCTACAATGAGCAGTTCTTC. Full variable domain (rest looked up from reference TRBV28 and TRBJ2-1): DVKVTQSSRYLVKRTGEKVFLECVQDMDHENMFWYRQDPGLGLRLIYFSYDVKMKEKGDIPEGYSVSREKKERFSLILESASTNQTSMYLCASTPGLTSYNEQFFGPGTRLTVL.

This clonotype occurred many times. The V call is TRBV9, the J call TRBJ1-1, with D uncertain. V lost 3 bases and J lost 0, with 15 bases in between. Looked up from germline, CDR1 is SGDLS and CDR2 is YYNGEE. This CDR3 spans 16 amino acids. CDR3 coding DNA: TGTGCCAGCAGCGCTCGCCCCCCGGATATGAACACTGAAGCTTTCTTT. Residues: CASSARPPDMNTEAFF.

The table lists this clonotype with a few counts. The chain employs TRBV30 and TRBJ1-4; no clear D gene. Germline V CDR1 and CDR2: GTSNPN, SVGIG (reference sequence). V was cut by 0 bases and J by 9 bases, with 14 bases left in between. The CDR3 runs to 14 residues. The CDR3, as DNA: TGTGCCTGGAGTGTAGTCGCCGGGGTAAAAAAACTGTTTTTT. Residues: CAWSVVAGVKKLFF.

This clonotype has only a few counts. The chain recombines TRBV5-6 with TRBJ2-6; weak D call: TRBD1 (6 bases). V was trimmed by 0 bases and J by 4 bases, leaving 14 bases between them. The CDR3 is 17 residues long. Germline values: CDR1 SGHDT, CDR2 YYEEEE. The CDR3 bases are TGTGCCAGCAGCTTGGACAGGGAAATCCACGGGGCCAACGTCCTGACTTTC. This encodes CASSLDREIHGANVLTF.

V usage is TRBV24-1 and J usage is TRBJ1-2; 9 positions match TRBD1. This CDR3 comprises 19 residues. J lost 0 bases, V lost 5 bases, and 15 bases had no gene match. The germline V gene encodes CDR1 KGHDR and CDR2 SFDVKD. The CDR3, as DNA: TGTGCCACCAGTGCCAAACAAGGGACAGGGAAGGGAACTAACTATGGCTACACCTTC. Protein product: CATSAKQGTGKGTNYGYTF.

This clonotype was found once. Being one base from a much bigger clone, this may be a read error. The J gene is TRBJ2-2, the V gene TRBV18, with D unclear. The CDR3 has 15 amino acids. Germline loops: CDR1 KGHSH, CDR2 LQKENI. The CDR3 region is CASPPFTPGTGELFF. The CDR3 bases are TGTGCCAGCCCACCATTTACCCCAGGCACCGGGGAGCTGTTTTTT.

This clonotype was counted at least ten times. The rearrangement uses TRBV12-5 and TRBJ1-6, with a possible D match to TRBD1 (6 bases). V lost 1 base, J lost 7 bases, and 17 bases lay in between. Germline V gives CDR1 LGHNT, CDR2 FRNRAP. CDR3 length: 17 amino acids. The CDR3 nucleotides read TGTGCTAGTGGTTTGGACTCATGGACAGCGCCGAATTCACCCCTCCACTTT. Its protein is CASGLDSWTAPNSPLHF.

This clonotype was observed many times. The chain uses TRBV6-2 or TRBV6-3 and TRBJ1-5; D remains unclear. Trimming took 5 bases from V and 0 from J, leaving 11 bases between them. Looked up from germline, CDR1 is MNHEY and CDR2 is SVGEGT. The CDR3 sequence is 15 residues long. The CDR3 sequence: CASSEVGVSNQPQHF. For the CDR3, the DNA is TGTGCCAGCAGTGAAGTGGGAGTTAGCAATCAGCCCCAGCATTTT.

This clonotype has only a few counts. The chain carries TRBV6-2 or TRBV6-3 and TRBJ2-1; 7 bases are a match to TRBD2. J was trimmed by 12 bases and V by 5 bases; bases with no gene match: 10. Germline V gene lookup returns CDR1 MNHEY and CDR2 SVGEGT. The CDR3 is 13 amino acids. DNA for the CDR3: TGTGCCAGCAGTGAGCAGAAGCGGGGTAGGCAGTTCTTC. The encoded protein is CASSEQKRGRQFF.

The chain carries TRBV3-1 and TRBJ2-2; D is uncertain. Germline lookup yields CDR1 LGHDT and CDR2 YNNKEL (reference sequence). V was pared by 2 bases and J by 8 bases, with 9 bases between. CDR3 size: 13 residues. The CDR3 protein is CASSQTGQGELFF. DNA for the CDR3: TGTGCCAGCAGCCAAACGGGCCAGGGGGAGCTGTTTTTT. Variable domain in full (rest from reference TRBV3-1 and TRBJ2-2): DTAVSQTPKYLVTQMGNDKSIKCEQNLGHDTMYWYKQDSKKFLKIMFSYNNKELIINETVPNRFSPKSPDKAHLNLHINSLELGDSAVYFCASSQTGQGELFFGEGSRLTVL.

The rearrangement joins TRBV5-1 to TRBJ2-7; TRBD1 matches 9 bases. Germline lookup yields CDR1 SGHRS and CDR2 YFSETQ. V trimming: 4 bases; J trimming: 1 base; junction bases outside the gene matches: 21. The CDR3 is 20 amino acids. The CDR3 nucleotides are TGCGCCAGCAGCCGAGGAGAACTTGGATTAGGGACAGGGTTATCCTACGAGCAGTACTTC. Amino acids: CASSRGELGLGTGLSYEQYF.

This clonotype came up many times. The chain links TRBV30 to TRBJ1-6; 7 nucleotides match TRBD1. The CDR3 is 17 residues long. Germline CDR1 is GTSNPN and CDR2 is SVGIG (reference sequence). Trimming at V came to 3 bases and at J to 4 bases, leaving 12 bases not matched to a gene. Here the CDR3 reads CAWSRDRLSTYNSPLHF. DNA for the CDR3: TGTGCCTGGAGCCGGGACAGATTATCTACTTATAATTCACCCCTCCACTTT. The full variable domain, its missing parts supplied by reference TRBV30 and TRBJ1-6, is SQTIHQWPATLVQPVGSPLSLECTVEGTSNPNLYWYRQAAGRGLQLLFYSVGIGQISSEVPQNLSASRPQDRQFILSSKKLLLSDSGFYLCAWSRDRLSTYNSPLHFGNGTRLTVT.

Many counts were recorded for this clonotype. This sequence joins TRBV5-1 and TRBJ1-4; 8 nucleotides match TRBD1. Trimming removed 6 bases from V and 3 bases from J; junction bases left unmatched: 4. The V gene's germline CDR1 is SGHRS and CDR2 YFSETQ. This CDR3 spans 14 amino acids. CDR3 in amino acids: CASTRGLANEKLFF. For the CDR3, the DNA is TGCGCCAGCACCAGGGGGCTAGCTAATGAAAAACTGTTTTTT.

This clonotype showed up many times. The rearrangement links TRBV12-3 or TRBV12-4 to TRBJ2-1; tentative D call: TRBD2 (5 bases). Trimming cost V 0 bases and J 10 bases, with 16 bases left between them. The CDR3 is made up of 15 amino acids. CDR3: CASSLAHSGRGEQFF. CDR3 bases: TGTGCCAGCAGTTTAGCGCATTCAGGCAGAGGGGAGCAGTTCTTC.

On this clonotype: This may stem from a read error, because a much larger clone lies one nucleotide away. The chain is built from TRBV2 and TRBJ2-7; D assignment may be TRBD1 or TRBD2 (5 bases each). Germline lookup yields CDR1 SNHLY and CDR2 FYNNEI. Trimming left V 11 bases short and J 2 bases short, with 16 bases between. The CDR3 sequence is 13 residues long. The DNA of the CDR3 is TGTGCCGGCGGCCGGGACGGGGCCTACGAGCAGTACTTC. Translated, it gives CAGGRDGAYEQYF.

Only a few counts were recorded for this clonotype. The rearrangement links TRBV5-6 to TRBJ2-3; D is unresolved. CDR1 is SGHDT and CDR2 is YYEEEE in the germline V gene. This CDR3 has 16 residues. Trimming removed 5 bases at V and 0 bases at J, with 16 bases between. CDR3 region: CASSLARQRSTDTQYF. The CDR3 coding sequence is TGTGCCAGCAGTCTGGCACGTCAAAGGAGCACAGATACGCAGTATTTT.

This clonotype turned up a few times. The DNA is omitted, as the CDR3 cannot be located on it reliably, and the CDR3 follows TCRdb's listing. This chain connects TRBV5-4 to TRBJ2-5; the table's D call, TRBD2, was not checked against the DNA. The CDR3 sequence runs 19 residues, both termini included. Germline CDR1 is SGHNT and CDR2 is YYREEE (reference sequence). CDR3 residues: CASSFYICSAWDYGETQYF.

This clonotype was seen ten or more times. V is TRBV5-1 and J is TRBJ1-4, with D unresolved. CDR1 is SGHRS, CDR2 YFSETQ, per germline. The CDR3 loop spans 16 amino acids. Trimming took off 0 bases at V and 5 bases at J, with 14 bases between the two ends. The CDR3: CASSLDFHGGNEKLFF. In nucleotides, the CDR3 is TGCGCCAGCAGCTTGGACTTCCACGGCGGCAATGAAAAACTGTTTTTT. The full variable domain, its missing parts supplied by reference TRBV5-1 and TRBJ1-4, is KAGVTQTPRYLIKTRGQQVTLSCSPISGHRSVSWYQQTPGQGLQFLFEYFSETQRNKGNFPGRFSGRQFSNSRSEMNVSTLELGDSALYLCASSLDFHGGNEKLFFGSGTQLSVL.

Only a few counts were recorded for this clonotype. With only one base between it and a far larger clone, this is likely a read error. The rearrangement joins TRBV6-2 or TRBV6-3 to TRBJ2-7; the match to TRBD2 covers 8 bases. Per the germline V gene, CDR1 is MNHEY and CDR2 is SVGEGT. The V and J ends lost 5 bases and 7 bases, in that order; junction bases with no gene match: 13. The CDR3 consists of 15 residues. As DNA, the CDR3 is TGTGCCAGCAGTGAAGGTGCGGGGGGCGTCGATGAGCAGTACTTC. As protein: CASSEGAGGVDEQYF.

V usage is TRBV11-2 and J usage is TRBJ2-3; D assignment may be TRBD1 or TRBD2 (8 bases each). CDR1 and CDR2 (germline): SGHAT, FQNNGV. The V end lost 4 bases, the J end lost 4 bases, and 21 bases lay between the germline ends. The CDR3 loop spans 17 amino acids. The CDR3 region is CASSSPGQGLGADTQYF. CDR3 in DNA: TGTGCCAGCAGCTCTCCCGGACAGGGACTAGGCGCAGATACGCAGTATTTT.

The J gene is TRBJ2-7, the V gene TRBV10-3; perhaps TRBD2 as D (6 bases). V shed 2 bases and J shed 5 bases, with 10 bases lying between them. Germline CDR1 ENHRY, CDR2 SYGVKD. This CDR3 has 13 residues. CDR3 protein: CAISEREVDEQYF. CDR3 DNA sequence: TGTGCCATCAGTGAGAGGGAGGTCGACGAGCAGTACTTC.

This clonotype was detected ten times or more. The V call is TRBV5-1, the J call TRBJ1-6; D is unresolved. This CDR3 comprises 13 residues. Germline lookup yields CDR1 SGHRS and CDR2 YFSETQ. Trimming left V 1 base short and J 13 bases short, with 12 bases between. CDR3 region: CASSLQADLPLHF. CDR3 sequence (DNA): TGCGCCAGCAGCTTGCAAGCGGACTTGCCCCTCCACTTT.